This entry features one T cell receptor beta chain sequence. The data were taken from a study of blood T cell repertoires in COVID-19. Study overall: Sites across the United States, Italy and Spain contributed samples from acute and convalescent COVID-19.

Germline CDR1 and CDR2: SGHRS and YFSETQ. V lost 0 bases to trimming and J lost 1 base, with 8 bases between them. The CDR3 sequence is 14 residues long. Original methodology: Amplified reference gene primers provided the basis for estimating nucleated cell counts. Repertoires were generated with immunoSEQ multiplex PCR, while TCRdb's copy carries only in-frame clones and drops some. For V, J and clone size, that table is used; D and trimming come from the DNA. This table holds roughly 440,000 clones, 70% to 90% found once. This clonotype was sampled from a woman aged 45 to 65 with COVID-19, enrolled during active disease. The sequenced material came from peripheral blood. This sequence joins TRBV5-1 and TRBJ2-7; weak D call: TRBD2 (6 bases). DNA of the CDR3: TGCGCCAGCAGCTTGGCGGGGGATTCCTACGAGCAGTACTTC. This codes for CASSLAGDSYEQYF.